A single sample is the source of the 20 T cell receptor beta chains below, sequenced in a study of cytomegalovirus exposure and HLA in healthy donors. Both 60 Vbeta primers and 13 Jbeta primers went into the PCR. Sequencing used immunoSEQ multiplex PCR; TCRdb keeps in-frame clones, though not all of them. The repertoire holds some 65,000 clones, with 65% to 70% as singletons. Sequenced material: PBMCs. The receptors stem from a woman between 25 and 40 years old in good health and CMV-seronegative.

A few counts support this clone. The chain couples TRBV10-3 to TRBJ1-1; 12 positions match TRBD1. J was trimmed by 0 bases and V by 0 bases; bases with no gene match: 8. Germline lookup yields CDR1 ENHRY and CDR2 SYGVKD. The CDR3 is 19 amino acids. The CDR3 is CAISESMGQGASMNTEAFF. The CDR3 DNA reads TGTGCCATCAGTGAGTCAATGGGACAGGGGGCTTCGATGAACACTGAAGCTTTCTTT.

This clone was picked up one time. CDR3 sequence reads: CASLDSLNNEQFF. The CDR3 DNA sequence: TGTGCCAGCTTAGACTCGCTCAACAATGAGCAGTTCTTC. V usage is TRBV18 and J usage is TRBJ2-1; D not resolved. Between the trimmed V and J ends, which lost 7 bases and 5 bases, there was a span of 12 bases. The CDR3 length is 13 residues. Germline loops: CDR1 KGHSH, CDR2 LQKENI.

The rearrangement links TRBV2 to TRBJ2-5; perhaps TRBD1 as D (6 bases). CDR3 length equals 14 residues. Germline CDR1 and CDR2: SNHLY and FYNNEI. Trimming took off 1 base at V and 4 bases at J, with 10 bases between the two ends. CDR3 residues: CASSEGQGSETQYF. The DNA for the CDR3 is TGTGCCAGCAGTGAAGGGCAGGGGTCAGAGACCCAGTACTTC.

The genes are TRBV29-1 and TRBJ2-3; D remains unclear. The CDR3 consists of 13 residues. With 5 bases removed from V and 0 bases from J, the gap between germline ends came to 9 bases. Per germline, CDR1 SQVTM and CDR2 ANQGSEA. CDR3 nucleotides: TGCAGCGTTCGCGGCGATAGCACAGATACGCAGTATTTT. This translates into CSVRGDSTDTQYF.

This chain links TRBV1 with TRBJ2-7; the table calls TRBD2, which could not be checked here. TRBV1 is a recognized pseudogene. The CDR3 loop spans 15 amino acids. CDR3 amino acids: CTSRSFRLAGIEQYF. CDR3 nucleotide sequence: TGCACCAGCAGGTCTTTCAGACTAGCGGGGATCGAGCAGTACTTC.

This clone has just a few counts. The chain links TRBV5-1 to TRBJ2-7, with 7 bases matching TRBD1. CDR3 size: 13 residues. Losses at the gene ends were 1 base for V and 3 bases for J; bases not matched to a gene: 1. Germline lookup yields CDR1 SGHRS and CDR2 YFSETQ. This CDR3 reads CASSLRQGYEQYF. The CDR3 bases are TGCGCCAGCAGCTTGAGACAGGGCTACGAGCAGTACTTC. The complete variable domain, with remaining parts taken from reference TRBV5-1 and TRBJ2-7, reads KAGVTQTPRYLIKTRGQQVTLSCSPISGHRSVSWYQQTPGQGLQFLFEYFSETQRNKGNFPGRFSGRQFSNSRSEMNVSTLELGDSALYLCASSLRQGYEQYFGPGTRLTVT.

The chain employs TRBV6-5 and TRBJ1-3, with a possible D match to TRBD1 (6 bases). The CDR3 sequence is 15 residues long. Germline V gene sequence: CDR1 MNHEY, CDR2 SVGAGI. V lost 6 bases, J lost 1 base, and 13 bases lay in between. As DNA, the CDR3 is TGTGCCAGCAGCTCCTCAACAGGGTCTGGAAACACCATATATTTT. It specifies CASSSSTGSGNTIYF.

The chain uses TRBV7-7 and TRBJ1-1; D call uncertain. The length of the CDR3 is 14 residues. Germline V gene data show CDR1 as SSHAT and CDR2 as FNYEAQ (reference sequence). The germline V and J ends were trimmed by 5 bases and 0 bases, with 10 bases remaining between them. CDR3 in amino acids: CASSPGLLNTEAFF. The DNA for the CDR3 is TGTGCCAGCAGCCCGGGGTTGTTGAACACTGAAGCTTTCTTT.

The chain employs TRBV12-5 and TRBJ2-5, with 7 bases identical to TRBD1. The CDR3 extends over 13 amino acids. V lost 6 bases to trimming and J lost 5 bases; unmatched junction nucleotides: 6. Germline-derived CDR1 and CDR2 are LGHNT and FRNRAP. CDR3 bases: TGTGCTAGTGGACTACAGGGGATCGAGACCCAGTACTTC. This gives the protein CASGLQGIETQYF.

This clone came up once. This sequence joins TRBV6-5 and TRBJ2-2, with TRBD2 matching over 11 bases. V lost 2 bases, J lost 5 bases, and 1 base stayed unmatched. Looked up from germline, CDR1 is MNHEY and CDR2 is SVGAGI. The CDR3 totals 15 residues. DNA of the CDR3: TGTGCCAGCAGTTACCGACTAGCGGGGACCGGGGAGCTGTTTTTT. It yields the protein CASSYRLAGTGELFF.

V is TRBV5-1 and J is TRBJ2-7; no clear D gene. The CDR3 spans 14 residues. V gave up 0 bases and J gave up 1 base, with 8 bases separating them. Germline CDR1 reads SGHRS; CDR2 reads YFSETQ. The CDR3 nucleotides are TGCGCCAGCAGCTTGGGGTCAGGTTCCTACGAGCAGTACTTC. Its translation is CASSLGSGSYEQYF.

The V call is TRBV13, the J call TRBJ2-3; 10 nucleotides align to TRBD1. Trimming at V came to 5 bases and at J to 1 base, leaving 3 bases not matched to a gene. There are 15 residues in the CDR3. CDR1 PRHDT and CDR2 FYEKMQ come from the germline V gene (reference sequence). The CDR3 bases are TGTGCCAGCAGCCGTGGGACAGGGGGCACAGATACGCAGTATTTT. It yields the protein CASSRGTGGTDTQYF.

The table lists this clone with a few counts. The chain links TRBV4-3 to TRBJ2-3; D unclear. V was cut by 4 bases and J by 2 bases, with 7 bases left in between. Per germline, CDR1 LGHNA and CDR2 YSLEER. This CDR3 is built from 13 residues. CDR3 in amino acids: CASSLRSTDTQYF. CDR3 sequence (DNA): TGCGCCAGCAGCCTGAGATCCACAGATACGCAGTATTTT.

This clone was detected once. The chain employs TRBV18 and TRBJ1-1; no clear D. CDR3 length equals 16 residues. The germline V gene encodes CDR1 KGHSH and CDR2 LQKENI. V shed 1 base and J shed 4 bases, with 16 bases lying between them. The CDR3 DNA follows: TGTGCCAGCTCACCACTGAGCGGGGTACGAGGCACTGAAGCTTTCTTT. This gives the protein CASSPLSGVRGTEAFF.

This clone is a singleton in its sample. CDR3 coding DNA: TGCGCCAGCAGCCATCCCGACGGGACTAACTATGGCTACACCTTC. It yields the protein CASSHPDGTNYGYTF. The V and J genes are TRBV4-1 and TRBJ1-2; no clear D. The V gene's germline CDR1 is MGHRA and CDR2 YSYEKL. The CDR3 is made up of 15 amino acids. Trimming stripped 3 bases from V and 0 bases from J, with 11 bases between.

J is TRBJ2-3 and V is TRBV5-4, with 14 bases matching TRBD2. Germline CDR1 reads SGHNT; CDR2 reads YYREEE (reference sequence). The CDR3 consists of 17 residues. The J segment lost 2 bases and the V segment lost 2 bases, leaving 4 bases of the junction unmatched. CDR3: CASSLGTSGGLTDTQYF. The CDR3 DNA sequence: TGTGCCAGCAGCTTAGGGACTAGCGGGGGTCTCACAGATACGCAGTATTTT.

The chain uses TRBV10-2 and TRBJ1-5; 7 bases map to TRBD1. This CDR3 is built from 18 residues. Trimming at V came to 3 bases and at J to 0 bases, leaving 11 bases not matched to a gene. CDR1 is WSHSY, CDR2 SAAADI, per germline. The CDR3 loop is CASSDPPGHRGSNQPQHF. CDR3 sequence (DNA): TGCGCCAGCAGTGACCCGCCCGGGCACAGGGGTAGCAATCAGCCCCAGCATTTT.

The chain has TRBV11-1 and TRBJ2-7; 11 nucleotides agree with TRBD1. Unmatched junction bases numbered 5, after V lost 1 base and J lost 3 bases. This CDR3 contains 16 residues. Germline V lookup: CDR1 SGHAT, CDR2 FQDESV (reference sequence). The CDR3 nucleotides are TGTGCCAGCAGCTTAGGGACAGGGGGCCCCATCTACGAGCAGTACTTC. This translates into CASSLGTGGPIYEQYF.

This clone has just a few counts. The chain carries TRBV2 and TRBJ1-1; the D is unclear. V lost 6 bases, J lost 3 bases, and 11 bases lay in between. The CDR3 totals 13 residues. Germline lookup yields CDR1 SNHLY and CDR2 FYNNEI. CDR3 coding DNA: TGTGCCAGCAGGGTAGAGTTGGACACTGAAGCTTTCTTT. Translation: CASRVELDTEAFF.

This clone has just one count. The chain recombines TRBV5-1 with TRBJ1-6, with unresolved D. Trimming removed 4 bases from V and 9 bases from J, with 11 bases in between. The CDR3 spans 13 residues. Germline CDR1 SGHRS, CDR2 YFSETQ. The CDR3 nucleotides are TGCGCCAGCAGCGAGAGGGTGAGTTCACCCCTCCACTTT. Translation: CASSERVSSPLHF.